This is a list of T cell receptor beta chains from one sample in a study of T cell responses to AZD1222 COVID-19 vaccine. The method was immunoSEQ multiplex PCR; TCRdb's version includes in-frame clones alone and lacks a portion of them. The data show 65,000 to 100,000 clones, with approximately 80% seen just once and less than 25% held by the top ten. Sequenced material: peripheral blood, taken on day 0 of AZD1222 vaccination. These receptors all stem from an adult in good health. CDR3s include the opening cysteine and the closing phenylalanine or tryptophan. The order of the fields is J gene, V gene, D gene, clone size, CDR3 protein, CDR3 DNA. D genes are given only for firm matches. Not every row has a clone size; where given, it reads once, few, many or a size class.

J gene: TRBJ1-2
V gene: TRBV5-5
D gene: .
clone size: .
CDR3 protein: CASSMRGRYGYTF
CDR3 DNA: TGTGCCAGCAGCATGCGGGGGCGCTATGGCTACACCTTC

J gene: TRBJ1-1
V gene: TRBV6-5
D gene: .
clone size: .
CDR3 protein: CASTHHGGMNTEAFF
CDR3 DNA: TGTGCCAGCACCCACCATGGGGGCATGAACACTGAAGCTTTCTTT

J gene: TRBJ2-1
V gene: TRBV7-9
D gene: TRBD2
clone size: .
CDR3 protein: CASSFSLAGYNEQFF
CDR3 DNA: TGTGCCAGCAGCTTTAGCCTAGCGGGATACAATGAGCAGTTCTTC

J gene: TRBJ2-7
V gene: TRBV2
D gene: TRBD1
clone size: .
CDR3 protein: CASKRGQGVSYEQYF
CDR3 DNA: TGTGCCAGCAAAAGGGGACAGGGGGTATCCTACGAGCAGTACTTC

J gene: TRBJ1-1
V gene: TRBV14
D gene: TRBD1
clone size: .
CDR3 protein: CASSRQGGTGAEAFF
CDR3 DNA: TGTGCCAGCAGCCGCCAAGGGGGCACCGGGGCTGAAGCTTTCTTT

J gene: TRBJ2-7
V gene: TRBV6-5
D gene: .
clone size: few
CDR3 protein: CASSWAASYEQYF
CDR3 DNA: TGTGCCAGCAGTTGGGCCGCGAGCTACGAGCAGTACTTC

J gene: TRBJ2-1
V gene: TRBV5-5
D gene: TRBD2
clone size: .
CDR3 protein: CASSLGPLAGSYNEQFF
CDR3 DNA: TGTGCCAGCAGCTTGGGACCCTTAGCGGGGTCCTACAATGAGCAGTTCTTC

J gene: TRBJ2-1
V gene: TRBV25-1
D gene: .
clone size: .
CDR3 protein: CASSEEWTNEQFF
CDR3 DNA: TGTGCCAGCAGTGAGGAATGGACCAATGAGCAGTTCTTC

J gene: TRBJ2-5
V gene: TRBV6-6
D gene: TRBD2
clone size: .
CDR3 protein: CASSTRTSGRGETQYF
CDR3 DNA: TGTGCCAGCAGTACTCGGACTAGCGGGAGGGGAGAGACCCAGTACTTC

J gene: TRBJ2-3
V gene: TRBV18
D gene: TRBD1
clone size: .
CDR3 protein: CASSRGTGTSTDTQYF
CDR3 DNA: TGTGCCAGCTCCCGTGGGACAGGGACTAGCACAGATACGCAGTATTTT

J gene: TRBJ1-2
V gene: TRBV9
D gene: TRBD1
clone size: .
CDR3 protein: CASSVATGDSYTF
CDR3 DNA: TGTGCCAGCAGCGTAGCGACAGGGGATAGCTACACCTTC

J gene: TRBJ1-2
V gene: TRBV10-2
D gene: .
clone size: .
CDR3 protein: CASRTDSYGYTF
CDR3 DNA: TGCGCCAGTAGGACAGACAGCTATGGCTACACCTTC

J gene: TRBJ2-2
V gene: TRBV3-1/TRBV3-2
D gene: .
clone size: .
CDR3 protein: CASSQGTLNTGELFF
CDR3 DNA: TGTGCCAGCAGCCAGGGGACCTTGAACACCGGGGAGCTGTTTTTT

J gene: TRBJ1-6
V gene: TRBV27
D gene: .
clone size: once
CDR3 protein: CASTRVSSYNSPLHF
CDR3 DNA: TGTGCCAGCACCCGAGTTAGCTCCTATAATTCACCCCTCCACTTT

J gene: TRBJ2-2
V gene: TRBV7-2
D gene: .
clone size: once
CDR3 protein: CASSLAGELFF
CDR3 DNA: TGTGCCAGCAGCTTGGCCGGGGAGCTGTTTTTT

J gene: TRBJ1-6
V gene: TRBV7-9
D gene: .
clone size: .
CDR3 protein: CASSLTPNSPLHF
CDR3 DNA: TGTGCCAGCAGCTTAACCCCCAATTCACCCCTCCACTTT

J gene: TRBJ1-6
V gene: TRBV28
D gene: TRBD1
clone size: .
CDR3 protein: CASSPPDRGSYNSPLHF
CDR3 DNA: TGTGCCAGCAGTCCTCCGGACAGGGGATCCTATAATTCACCCCTCCACTTT

J gene: TRBJ1-1
V gene: TRBV6-5
D gene: TRBD1
clone size: once
CDR3 protein: CASNARGHTEAFF
CDR3 DNA: TGTGCCAGCAACGCCAGGGGGCATACTGAAGCTTTCTTT

J gene: TRBJ1-6
V gene: TRBV5-1
D gene: .
clone size: .
CDR3 protein: CASRPAESYNSPLHF
CDR3 DNA: TGCGCCAGCAGGCCTGCGGAGTCCTATAATTCACCCCTCCACTTT

J gene: TRBJ1-6
V gene: TRBV7-8
D gene: .
clone size: .
CDR3 protein: CASSPRTKGGNSPLHF
CDR3 DNA: TGTGCCAGCAGCCCCCGCACAAAAGGAGGTAATTCACCCCTCCACTTT

J gene: TRBJ2-3
V gene: TRBV5-1
D gene: .
clone size: .
CDR3 protein: CASSLGGTDTQYF
CDR3 DNA: TGCGCCAGCAGCTTGGGAGGCACAGATACGCAGTATTTT

J gene: TRBJ2-5
V gene: TRBV9
D gene: TRBD2
clone size: .
CDR3 protein: CASSVDSGAGETQYF
CDR3 DNA: TGTGCCAGCAGCGTAGACAGCGGGGCTGGGGAGACCCAGTACTTC

J gene: TRBJ2-3
V gene: TRBV6-5
D gene: .
clone size: .
CDR3 protein: CASSYSATTTDTQYF
CDR3 DNA: TGTGCCAGCAGTTACTCGGCGACTACCACAGATACGCAGTATTTT

J gene: TRBJ1-1
V gene: TRBV4-2
D gene: .
clone size: .
CDR3 protein: CATGEGNTEAFF
CDR3 DNA: TGTGCTACCGGGGAGGGGAACACTGAAGCTTTCTTT

J gene: TRBJ2-1
V gene: TRBV18
D gene: .
clone size: .
CDR3 protein: CASSPPSGPYNEQFF
CDR3 DNA: TGTGCCAGCTCACCACCTTCCGGGCCCTACAATGAGCAGTTCTTC

J gene: TRBJ1-1
V gene: TRBV28
D gene: .
clone size: .
CDR3 protein: CASSRDRREAFF
CDR3 DNA: TGTGCCAGCAGCAGGGACCGCCGTGAAGCTTTCTTT

J gene: TRBJ2-7
V gene: TRBV18
D gene: .
clone size: .
CDR3 protein: CASSNGDSYEQYF
CDR3 DNA: TGTGCCAGCTCAAACGGGGACTCCTACGAGCAGTACTTC

J gene: TRBJ2-7
V gene: TRBV2
D gene: TRBD2
clone size: .
CDR3 protein: CASSGASGGPAMDF
CDR3 DNA: TGTGCCAGCAGTGGGGCTAGCGGGGGGCCGGCCATGGACTTC

J gene: TRBJ1-2
V gene: TRBV15
D gene: TRBD1
clone size: few
CDR3 protein: CATSRDGTGPNYGYTF
CDR3 DNA: TGTGCCACCAGCAGAGACGGGACAGGGCCTAACTATGGCTACACCTTC

J gene: TRBJ2-5
V gene: TRBV9
D gene: .
clone size: .
CDR3 protein: CASSLRMGASETQYF
CDR3 DNA: TGTGCCAGCAGCCTAAGAATGGGGGCCTCGGAGACCCAGTACTTC

J gene: TRBJ1-1
V gene: TRBV3-1/TRBV3-2
D gene: .
clone size: .
CDR3 protein: CASSQEQIGEAFF
CDR3 DNA: TGTGCCAGCAGCCAAGAACAAATTGGTGAAGCTTTCTTT

J gene: TRBJ1-6
V gene: TRBV27
D gene: TRBD1
clone size: .
CDR3 protein: CASSLYRDSNSPLHF
CDR3 DNA: TGTGCCAGCAGTTTATACCGGGACAGTAATTCACCCCTCCACTTT

J gene: TRBJ2-1
V gene: TRBV11-3
D gene: TRBD2
clone size: .
CDR3 protein: CASSLTGLAGAYNEQFF
CDR3 DNA: TGTGCCAGCAGCCTCACGGGTTTAGCGGGAGCTTACAATGAGCAGTTCTTC

J gene: TRBJ2-1
V gene: TRBV5-1
D gene: TRBD2
clone size: once
CDR3 protein: CASSPGLAGVYEQFF
CDR3 DNA: TGCGCCAGCAGCCCGGGACTAGCGGGAGTTTATGAGCAGTTCTTC

J gene: TRBJ2-5
V gene: TRBV6-6
D gene: .
clone size: .
CDR3 protein: CASSQGRVQETQYF
CDR3 DNA: TGTGCCAGCAGTCAAGGACGGGTTCAAGAGACCCAGTACTTC

J gene: TRBJ2-5
V gene: TRBV28
D gene: TRBD2
clone size: .
CDR3 protein: CASSSGGTETQYF
CDR3 DNA: TGTGCCAGCTCTAGCGGGGGCACAGAGACCCAGTACTTC

J gene: TRBJ2-3
V gene: TRBV5-1
D gene: TRBD1
clone size: .
CDR3 protein: CASSLRQGSDTQYF
CDR3 DNA: TGCGCCAGCAGCTTACGACAGGGTTCAGATACGCAGTATTTT

J gene: TRBJ1-2
V gene: TRBV5-4
D gene: TRBD1
clone size: .
CDR3 protein: CASRPGTGVQNHGYTF
CDR3 DNA: TGTGCCAGCAGACCCGGGACAGGAGTACAGAACCATGGCTACACCTTC

J gene: TRBJ1-5
V gene: TRBV30
D gene: TRBD1
clone size: .
CDR3 protein: CATGRGYQPQHF
CDR3 DNA: TGTGCCACTGGCAGGGGGTATCAGCCCCAGCATTTT

J gene: TRBJ2-3
V gene: TRBV11-2
D gene: TRBD2
clone size: .
CDR3 protein: CASRQGPGTSGTAGTQYF
CDR3 DNA: TGTGCCAGCAGACAGGGCCCAGGGACTAGCGGGACGGCGGGTACGCAGTATTTT